This record covers a single T cell receptor (beta chain). Its antigen remains unknown. One junction end disagrees with the germline gene, perhaps due to a read error. TCRdb re-called the reads with MiXCR, one entry per CDR3 protein. The sample consists of under 75,000 distinct CDR3 sequences, less than 25% of them appearing once. These data originate in a study of type 1 regulatory T cells. Study overall: This in vitro CD4 product, T-allo10, is enriched for Tr1 cells and alloantigen-specific.

Findings and caveats of the study: Compared with non-Tr1 cells, Tr1 cells showed a narrower TCR repertoire.

Germline values: CDR1 MGHDK, CDR2 SYGVNS. The CDR3 has 15 amino acids. J is TRBJ2-7 and V is TRBV25-1; 8 bases align to TRBD1. This TCR was sampled from a human donor in good health. Material: cultured type 1 regulatory T (Tr1) cells, either the whole culture or a sorted fraction (not recorded which). CDR3 region: CASSVTGTGRYEQCF. CDR3 in DNA: TGTGCCAGCAGTGTTACCGGGACAGGAAGATACGAGCAGTGCTTC.